This T cell receptor beta chain was sequenced in a study of blood T cell repertoires in COVID-19. Study information: Nucleic acid was either cDNA or gDNA, and it came from T cells, B-cell-depleted T cells, or PBMCs.

Authors' data handling: The authors estimated nucleated cell counts from reference gene primer amplification. Only in-frame clones appear in the TCRdb table, and some are missing; sequencing was by immunoSEQ multiplex PCR. V and J calls and clone size are as listed in that table; D and trimming were resolved from the DNA. Of under 250,000 clones in the sample, 84% are singletons; the top ten hold 4% to 6%. The CDR3 runs to 18 residues. Looked up from germline, CDR1 is SGHRS and CDR2 is YFSETQ. V was clipped by 3 bases and J by 3 bases; unmatched bases: 9. This chain joins TRBV5-1 and TRBJ2-3, with TRBD2 matching 14 bases. This clonotype was sampled from a woman aged 55 to 70 who had recovered from COVID-19. The sequenced sample consisted of peripheral blood. This CDR3 reads CASSWPGTSGGQTDTQYF. CDR3 in DNA: TGCGCCAGCAGCTGGCCCGGGACTAGCGGGGGTCAGACAGATACGCAGTATTTT.